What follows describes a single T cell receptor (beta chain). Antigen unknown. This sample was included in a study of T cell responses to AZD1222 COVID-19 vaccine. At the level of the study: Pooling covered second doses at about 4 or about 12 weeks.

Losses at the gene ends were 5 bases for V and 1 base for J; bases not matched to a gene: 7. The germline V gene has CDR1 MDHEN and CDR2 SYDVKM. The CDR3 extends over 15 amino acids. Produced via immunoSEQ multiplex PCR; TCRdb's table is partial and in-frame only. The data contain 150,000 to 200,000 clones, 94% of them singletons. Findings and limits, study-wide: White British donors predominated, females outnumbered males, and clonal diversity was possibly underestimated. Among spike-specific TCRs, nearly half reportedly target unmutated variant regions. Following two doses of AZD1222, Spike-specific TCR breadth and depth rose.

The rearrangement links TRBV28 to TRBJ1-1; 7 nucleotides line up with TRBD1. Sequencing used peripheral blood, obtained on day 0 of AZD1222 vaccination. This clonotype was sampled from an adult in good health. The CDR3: CASSPGQAANTEAFF. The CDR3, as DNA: TGTGCCAGCAGTCCCGGACAGGCTGCGAACACTGAAGCTTTCTTT.